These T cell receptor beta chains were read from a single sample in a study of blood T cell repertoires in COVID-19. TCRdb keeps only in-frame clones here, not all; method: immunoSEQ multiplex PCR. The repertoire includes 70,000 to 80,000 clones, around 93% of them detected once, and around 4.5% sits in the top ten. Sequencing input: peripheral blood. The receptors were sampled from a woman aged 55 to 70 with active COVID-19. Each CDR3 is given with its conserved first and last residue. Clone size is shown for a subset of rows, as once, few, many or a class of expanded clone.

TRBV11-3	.	CASSLNPGGDETQYF
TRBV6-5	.	CASSYSIRETQYF
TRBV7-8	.	CASSFLLASDTQYF
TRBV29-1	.	CSVDAGTQYF
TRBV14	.	CASSQDSIREDGTGTPYEQYF
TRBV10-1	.	CASSVSAPSRDTQYF
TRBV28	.	CASRTAHRVTQPQHF
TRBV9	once	CASSVSGTPPHTGELFF
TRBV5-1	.	CASSLGDLQHEQYF
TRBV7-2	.	CASSLGGGTYSYEQYF
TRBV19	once	CASTSRPGNTEAFF
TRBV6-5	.	CASKGTGRGDIQYF
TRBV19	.	CASSVKLAGGTNEQFF
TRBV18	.	CASSPPGQGETQYF
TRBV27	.	CASSAGGPLDTQYF
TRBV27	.	CASSLAQAGGEKLFF
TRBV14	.	CASSSLAGAYNEQFF
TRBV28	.	CASSPLGLAPYEQYF
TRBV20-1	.	CSASLREGRYNEQFF
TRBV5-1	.	CASSLAPDVGLNTQYF
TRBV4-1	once	CASSPSTGTSGKNNEQFF
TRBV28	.	CASSLGGQSEQYF
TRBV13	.	CASSFSGKGLSGELFF
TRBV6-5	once	CASRLYQPQHF
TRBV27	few	CASRRQGQTYEQYF
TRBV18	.	CASSPSGGRRTEAFF
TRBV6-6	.	CASSDPAGRNYGYIF
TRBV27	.	CASKIGGSYPDTQYF
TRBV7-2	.	CASSFFEAREAFF
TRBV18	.	CASSPRGTGELFF
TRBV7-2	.	CASSLALLVPYNEQFF
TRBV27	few	CASMAGAGQPQHF
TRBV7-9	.	CASSQPREGEKLFF
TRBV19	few	CASSILGTANTGELFF
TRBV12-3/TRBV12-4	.	CASSSQGTGELFF
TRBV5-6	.	CASRGTGGKYGYTF
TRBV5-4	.	CASSLRGEAFF
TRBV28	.	CASSSNRGQVPYEQYF
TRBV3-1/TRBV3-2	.	CASSLRTGFYGYTF
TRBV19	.	CASRSRGAPSYEQYF
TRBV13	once	CASSSGLAGDGEQFF
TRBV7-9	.	CASSNGLTTDTQYF
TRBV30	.	CAWSDRDRGRYNEQFF